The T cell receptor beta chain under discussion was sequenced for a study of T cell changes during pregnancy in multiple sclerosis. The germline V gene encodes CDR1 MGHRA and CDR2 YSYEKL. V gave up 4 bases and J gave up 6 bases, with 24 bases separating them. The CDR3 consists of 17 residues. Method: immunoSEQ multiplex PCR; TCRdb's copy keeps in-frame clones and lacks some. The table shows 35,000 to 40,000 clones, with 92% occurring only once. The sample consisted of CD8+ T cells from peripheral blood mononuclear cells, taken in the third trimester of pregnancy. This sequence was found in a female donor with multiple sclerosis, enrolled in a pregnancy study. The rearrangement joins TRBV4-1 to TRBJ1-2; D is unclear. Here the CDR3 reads CASSLSPQQGGKNGYTF. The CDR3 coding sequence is TGCGCCAGCAGCCTTTCACCTCAACAAGGAGGGAAGAATGGCTACACCTTC.